These 6 T cell receptor beta chains were sequenced from one sample in a study of OX40 agonist ivuxolimab in advanced cancers. Only in-frame clones appear in the TCRdb table, and some are missing; sequencing was by immunoSEQ multiplex PCR. The table includes about 110,000 clones, approximately 89% detected once. Sequenced here: CD4+ or CD8+ T cells sorted from blood, sampled in a trial of the OX40 agonist ivuxolimab. These receptors were collected from an adult with an advanced solid tumor such as melanoma, head and neck, liver or kidney cancer.

The V gene is TRBV6-1, the J gene TRBJ1-3, with 7 bases matching TRBD1. In germline, CDR1 is MNHNS, CDR2 SASEGT. The CDR3 is made up of 13 amino acids. Losses at the gene ends were 8 bases for V and 4 bases for J; bases not matched to a gene: 5. CDR3 bases: TGTGCCAGCCTGACAGGGAGAGGAAACACCATATATTTT. Protein product: CASLTGRGNTIYF.

In its sample, this clone was seen once. The chain employs TRBV2 and TRBJ1-2; 7 bases are a match to TRBD1. Germline V lookup: CDR1 SNHLY, CDR2 FYNNEI. The CDR3 consists of 14 residues. V lost 5 bases to trimming and J lost 8 bases; unmatched junction nucleotides: 11. CDR3 region: CASSPIDRALGYTF. The CDR3 DNA reads TGTGCCAGCAGTCCTATCGACAGGGCCCTAGGCTACACCTTC.

V gene TRBV4-1 combines with J gene TRBJ2-3, with D perhaps matching TRBD1 (7 bases). V lost 5 bases and J lost 3, with 18 bases in between. The CDR3 totals 16 residues. The germline V gene encodes CDR1 MGHRA and CDR2 YSYEKL. The CDR3 sequence is CASSDWAGGRTDTQYF. CDR3 nucleotide sequence: TGCGCCAGCAGCGACTGGGCAGGGGGGAGGACAGATACGCAGTATTTT.

DNA for the CDR3: TGTGCCAGCAGCCCCCATAGAGATACGCAGTATTTT. This translates into CASSPHRDTQYF. The chain has TRBV7-2 and TRBJ2-3; D uncertain. With 5 bases removed from V and 5 bases from J, the gap between germline ends came to 8 bases. CDR1 SGHTA and CDR2 FQGNSA come from the germline V gene. The CDR3 extends over 12 amino acids.

The chain links TRBV5-1 to TRBJ1-1, with a weak D call TRBD1 (6 bases). The length of the CDR3 is 15 residues. The V end was cut by 3 bases, the J end by 5 bases, with 17 bases between. From germline, CDR1 is SGHRS and CDR2 YFSETQ. Written as DNA, the CDR3 is TGCGCCAGCAGCTCGAACGGCAGGGGATATACTGAAGCTTTCTTT. This gives the protein CASSSNGRGYTEAFF.

The rearrangement joins TRBV20-1 to TRBJ2-5; D is undetermined. The germline gives CDR1 DFQATT, CDR2 SNEGSKA (reference sequence). V lost 2 bases and J 9 bases, leaving 10 bases between the germline ends. The CDR3 consists of 11 residues. In nucleotides, the CDR3 is TGCAGTGCTAGAACTTTTGGGGCCCAGTACTTC. Translated, it gives CSARTFGAQYF.